Below are 15 T cell receptor beta chains sequenced from a single sample in a study of T cell clones after liver transplantation. Libraries were prepared by immunoSEQ multiplex PCR; TCRdb keeps only in-frame clonotypes and omits some of them. The sample shows tens of thousands of clones, around 70% of them seen only once. Sample: CD4+ T cells from blood, taken at the 22-month timepoint. The receptor source for this set is a human patient who received a liver transplant. A share of the T cells may be of graft donor origin.

The chain combines TRBV28 with TRBJ1-5; 9 bases are a match to TRBD1. Germline values: CDR1 MDHEN, CDR2 SYDVKM. The length of the CDR3 is 15 residues. Trimming cost V 1 base and J 7 bases; bases outside gene matches: 5. In nucleotides, the CDR3 is TGTGCCAGCAGTTTATACGGGACAGGGAGGCAGCCCCAGCATTTT. This gives the protein CASSLYGTGRQPQHF.

The chain couples TRBV11-2 to TRBJ1-1, with D tentatively TRBD1 (5 bases). V lost 1 base and J lost 4, with 13 bases in between. The CDR3 runs to 15 residues. Germline assignment: CDR1 SGHAT and CDR2 FQNNGV. The CDR3 here is CASSLAGGGSTEAFF. In DNA, the CDR3 is TGTGCCAGCAGCTTAGCGGGGGGTGGGAGCACTGAAGCTTTCTTT.

The rearrangement links TRBV11-3 to TRBJ2-3, with no clear D. This CDR3 spans 14 amino acids. The germline V and J ends were trimmed by 1 base and 1 base, with 6 bases remaining between them. From germline, CDR1 is SGHNT and CDR2 YENEEA. The CDR3 bases are TGTGCCAGCAGCTTAGGGGCGGGCACAGATACGCAGTATTTT. It codes for CASSLGAGTDTQYF. Full variable domain (rest looked up from reference TRBV11-3 and TRBJ2-3): EAGVVQSPRYKIIEKKQPVAFWCNPISGHNTLYWYLQNLGQGPELLIRYENEEAVDDSQLPKDRFSAERLKGVDSTLKIQPAELGDSAVYLCASSLGAGTDTQYFGPGTRLTVL.

As to this clone: Other DNA sequences within the sample encode an identical CDR3. This chain uses TRBV7-8 with TRBJ2-7, with D perhaps TRBD2 (7 bases). There are 13 residues in the CDR3. The germline V gene has CDR1 SGHVS and CDR2 FQNEAQ. Trimming removed 7 bases from V and 7 bases from J, with 17 bases in between. The CDR3, as DNA: TGTGCCAGCACTTTCCGGGGGGCGGGGGAGCAGTACTTC. This sequence encodes CASTFRGAGEQYF. The full variable domain, in which reference TRBV7-8 and TRBJ2-7 provide the parts outside the CDR3, is GAGVSQSPRYKVAKRGQDVALRCDPISGHVSLFWYQQALGQGPEFLTYFQNEAQLDKSGLPSDRFFAERPEGSVSTLKIQRTQQEDSAVYLCASTFRGAGEQYFGPGTRLTVT.

The rearrangement links TRBV5-6 to TRBJ2-3, with TRBD2 matching over 7 bases. Germline CDR1 reads SGHDT; CDR2 reads YYEEEE. The CDR3 length is 13 residues. V shed 6 bases, J shed 8 bases, and the junction held 9 bases outside the gene matches. The CDR3 sequence is CASTARTRGTQYF. DNA for the CDR3: TGTGCCAGCACCGCTAGGACTAGAGGTACGCAGTATTTT.

This clone occurred once. The rearrangement joins TRBV7-9 to TRBJ1-1; no clear D gene. CDR1 is SEHNR and CDR2 is FQNEAQ in the germline V gene (reference sequence). Trimming pared 7 bases from V and 4 bases from J, leaving 16 bases between. This CDR3 region has 14 residues. CDR3 in DNA: TGTGCCAGCACCTCCTACGGTTCGGGCACTGAAGCTTTCTTT. Protein product: CASTSYGSGTEAFF.

This sequence joins TRBV2 and TRBJ2-7; the D gene is possibly TRBD2 (7 bases). Germline V gene sequence: CDR1 SNHLY, CDR2 FYNNEI. The CDR3 sequence is 16 residues long. Trimming took off 0 bases at V and 0 bases at J, with 12 bases between the two ends. CDR3 loop: CASSEAPGGLSYEQYF. The CDR3 nucleotides are TGTGCCAGCAGTGAAGCCCCCGGGGGGCTCTCCTACGAGCAGTACTTC.

The chain couples TRBV6-5 to TRBJ2-2; D not certain. Germline-derived CDR1 and CDR2 are MNHEY and SVGAGI. The CDR3 is 16 amino acids. V gave up 1 base and J gave up 2 bases, with 11 bases separating them. The CDR3, as DNA: TGTGCCAGCAGTTACTTTGCGATAAGAAACACCGGGGAGCTGTTTTTT. It yields the protein CASSYFAIRNTGELFF.

The chain is built from TRBV19 and TRBJ1-3; D gene ambiguous. The CDR3 loop spans 13 amino acids. Germline CDR1 LNHDA, CDR2 SQIVND (reference sequence). Trimming removed 7 bases from V and 1 base from J, with 8 bases in between. The CDR3 coding sequence is TGTGCCAGTAAGGAAGTATCTGGAAACACCATATATTTT. Its protein product is CASKEVSGNTIYF.

The rearrangement uses TRBV7-6 and TRBJ1-4; 10 nucleotides align to TRBD1. After removal of 5 bases from V and 10 bases from J, the junction contained 16 bases not matched to a gene. Germline V CDR1 and CDR2: SGHVS, FNYEAQ. The length of the CDR3 is 17 residues. DNA of the CDR3: TGTGCCAGCAGCAAAGCCGGGGCCGGGACAGGGGTCGTAAAACTGTTTTTT. Translating it yields CASSKAGAGTGVVKLFF.

The V call is TRBV5-1, the J call TRBJ2-2; TRBD1 matches 7 bases. This CDR3 spans 15 amino acids. Trimming at V came to 3 bases and at J to 2 bases, leaving 4 bases not matched to a gene. Germline V gene data show CDR1 as SGHRS and CDR2 as YFSETQ. The CDR3 bases are TGCGCCAGCAGCTATACAGGGGTCAACACCGGGGAGCTGTTTTTT. Protein: CASSYTGVNTGELFF.

This clone occurred once. The chain uses TRBV28 and TRBJ1-2; D gene unclear. The germline V gene encodes CDR1 MDHEN and CDR2 SYDVKM. Trimming shortened V by 1 base and J by 2 bases, and 5 bases separated the two germline ends. The length of the CDR3 is 13 residues. The chain's CDR3 is CASSLSQNYGYTF. The CDR3 region has the DNA TGTGCCAGCAGTTTATCGCAGAACTATGGCTACACCTTC.

The chain joins TRBV5-1 to TRBJ2-1, with D possibly being TRBD1 (5 bases). CDR3 length: 14 amino acids. Germline CDR1 reads SGHRS; CDR2 reads YFSETQ. V dropped 3 bases and J dropped 3 bases, with 10 bases sitting between them. CDR3 loop: CASSSDSLYNEQFF. DNA for the CDR3: TGCGCCAGCAGCTCAGACAGCCTCTACAATGAGCAGTTCTTC.

The genes are TRBV6-6 and TRBJ1-2; D gene ambiguous. V dropped 5 bases and J dropped 4 bases, with 2 bases sitting between them. This CDR3 is 10 amino acids long. The germline V gene encodes CDR1 MNHNY and CDR2 SVGAGI (reference sequence). CDR3 region: CASSLYGYTF. For the CDR3, the DNA is TGTGCCAGCAGTCTCTATGGCTACACCTTC.

The chain is built from TRBV18 and TRBJ1-1; D not certain. Trimming took 2 bases from V and 3 from J, leaving 7 bases between them. Germline lookup yields CDR1 KGHSH and CDR2 LQKENI. This CDR3 is 13 amino acids long. The CDR3 region has the DNA TGTGCCAGCTCACCAGGGCAGGACACTGAAGCTTTCTTT. It yields the protein CASSPGQDTEAFF.